This T cell receptor (beta chain) was documented in a study of cytomegalovirus exposure and HLA in healthy donors. Worth noting for this clone: Antigen: not known.

A multiplex PCR was run with 60 Vbeta primers and 13 Jbeta primers. Clones were read by immunoSEQ multiplex PCR, and TCRdb kept only the in-frame ones, dropping some. The table records 120,000 or so clones, approximately 75% of them present only once. Findings and caveats of the study: Roughly uniform depth of sequencing across donors was assumed in presence/absence analyses. High sensitivity and specificity were reportedly achieved when the classifier diagnosed cytomegalovirus status.

Sequenced input: PBMCs. The TCR sequence derives from a man younger than 40 in good health and CMV-seronegative.

The CDR3 sequence is CASSSDRGPGEQYF. For the CDR3, the DNA is TGTGCCAGCAGCTCGGACAGGGGGCCAGGCGAGCAGTACTTC. J is TRBJ2-7 and V is TRBV7-9; 11 bases align to TRBD1. Per germline, CDR1 SEHNR and CDR2 FQNEAQ (reference sequence). The CDR3 length is 14 residues. Unmatched junction bases numbered 5, after V lost 4 bases and J lost 6 bases.